The 2 T cell receptor beta chains given below trace back to one sample, sequenced in a study of cytomegalovirus exposure and HLA in healthy donors. PCR employed 60 Vbeta and 13 Jbeta primers. Clones were sequenced by immunoSEQ multiplex PCR, and TCRdb holds only the in-frame ones, with some missing. In the table there are about 170,000 clones, roughly four fifths of which are singletons. Sequenced sample: PBMCs. The receptor source for this set is a man aged 18 to 30 in good health and CMV-seronegative.

This clone was seen a handful of times. The V gene is TRBV28, the J gene TRBJ1-3, with no clear D. The V end was cut by 5 bases, the J end by 0 bases, with 20 bases between. The CDR3 contains 18 residues. Germline CDR1 MDHEN, CDR2 SYDVKM. Written as DNA, the CDR3 is TGTGCCAGCAGTCCCCCCCACACAGCGGCTGCCTCTGGAAACACCATATATTTT. This codes for CASSPPHTAAASGNTIYF.

This chain uses TRBV5-1 with TRBJ2-7, with 7 bases identical to TRBD1. Germline-derived CDR1 and CDR2 are SGHRS and YFSETQ. V shed 4 bases and J 7 bases; nucleotides not matched to a gene: 5. This CDR3 has 12 residues. CDR3 nucleotide sequence: TGCGCCAGCAGCCGGGACAGTGAGGAGCAGTACTTC. Protein product: CASSRDSEEQYF.